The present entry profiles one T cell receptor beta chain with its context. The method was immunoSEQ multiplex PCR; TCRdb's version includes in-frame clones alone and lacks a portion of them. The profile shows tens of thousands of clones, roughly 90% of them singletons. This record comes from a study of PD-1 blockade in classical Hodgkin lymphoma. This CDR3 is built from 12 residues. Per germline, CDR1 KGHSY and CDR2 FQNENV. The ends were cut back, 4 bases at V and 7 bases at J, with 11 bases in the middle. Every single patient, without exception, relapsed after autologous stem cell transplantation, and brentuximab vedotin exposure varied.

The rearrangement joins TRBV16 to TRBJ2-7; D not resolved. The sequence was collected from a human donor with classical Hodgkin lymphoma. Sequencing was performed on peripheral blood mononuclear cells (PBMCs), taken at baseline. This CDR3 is CASSPVIGEQYF. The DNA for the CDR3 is TGTGCCAGCAGCCCTGTCATCGGGGAGCAGTACTTC.